What follows are 24 T cell receptor beta chains derived from one specimen sequenced in a study of control samples from healthy donors and cancer patients. The protocol was immunoSEQ multiplex PCR, while the TCRdb copy is restricted to in-frame clones and leaves out a portion. The sample carries roughly 100,000 clones, around 88% recorded once. The sample comprised blood. All receptors come from a man aged 25-40 years in good health.

This CDR3 is CASSLFGTLLYF. The CDR3 DNA reads TGTGCCAGCAGCTTATTCGGGACCCTGCTGTACTTC. The genes are TRBV7-9 and TRBJ2-7, with D perhaps assigned TRBD1 or TRBD2 (5 bases each). The CDR3 is 12 amino acids. V lost 2 bases to trimming and J lost 12 bases, with 14 bases between them. From germline, CDR1 is SEHNR and CDR2 FQNEAQ (reference sequence).

This chain links TRBV5-1 with TRBJ2-1; 8 nucleotides line up with TRBD1. V shed 0 bases and J 4 bases; nucleotides not matched to a gene: 6. The CDR3 loop spans 16 amino acids. Germline V gives CDR1 SGHRS, CDR2 YFSETQ. The CDR3 loop is CASSLVQGAWYNEQFF. For the CDR3, the DNA is TGCGCCAGCAGCTTGGTTCAGGGGGCTTGGTACAATGAGCAGTTCTTC.

The chain couples TRBV5-4 to TRBJ2-1; TRBD1 is a possible D gene (6 bases). The V gene lost 2 bases and the J gene lost 8 bases, with 11 bases spanning the gap. This CDR3 region has 13 residues. Germline assignment: CDR1 SGHNT and CDR2 YYREEE (reference sequence). The CDR3 DNA reads as TGTGCCAGCAGCTTTCAGGGGAGTGATGAGCAGTTCTTC. This encodes CASSFQGSDEQFF.

This clone was observed a handful of times. The chain combines TRBV7-3 with TRBJ1-6; D is possibly TRBD1 (5 bases). Trimming took 2 bases from V and 7 from J, leaving 12 bases between them. The germline V gene encodes CDR1 SGHTA and CDR2 FQGTGA. The CDR3 is 15 amino acids. The CDR3 nucleotides read TGTGCCAGCAGCTTACTGGGCAGGGTAAATTCACCCCTCCACTTT. As protein: CASSLLGRVNSPLHF.

The chain recombines TRBV6-5 with TRBJ1-6; weak D call: TRBD1 (6 bases). Germline assignment: CDR1 MNHEY and CDR2 SVGAGI. There are 15 residues in the CDR3. The V end was cut by 8 bases, the J end by 7 bases, with 18 bases between. CDR3 sequence: CASAPQGTGNSPLHF. CDR3 DNA: TGTGCCAGCGCCCCTCAGGGGACCGGGAATTCACCCCTCCACTTT.

This clone was picked up one time. The V and J genes are TRBV10-3 and TRBJ1-1; 8 nucleotides line up with TRBD1. The germline gives CDR1 ENHRY, CDR2 SYGVKD. J was trimmed by 5 bases and V by 4 bases; bases with no gene match: 6. The CDR3 is 14 residues long. For the CDR3, the DNA is TGTGCCATCAGTGCGACAGGGGCTAGTACTGAAGCTTTCTTT. As protein: CAISATGASTEAFF.

The chain uses TRBV3-1 (or the pseudogene TRBV3-2) and TRBJ2-7, with 9 bases aligning to TRBD2. This CDR3 is 17 amino acids long. Trimming cost V 2 bases and J 7 bases; bases outside gene matches: 15. Germline-derived CDR1 and CDR2 are LGHDT and YNNKEL (reference sequence). Here the CDR3 reads CASSQWFISGRTSEQYF. As DNA, the CDR3 is TGTGCCAGCAGCCAATGGTTTATTAGCGGGAGAACTTCTGAGCAGTACTTC.

This clone was seen more than once but under ten times. In DNA, the CDR3 is TGTGCCAGCAGCGACACATCCGCTACTACCGGGGAGCTGTTTTTT. It is translated as CASSDTSATTGELFF. V and J are TRBV25-1 and TRBJ2-2; no clear D. The CDR3 length is 15 residues. Germline V lookup: CDR1 MGHDK, CDR2 SYGVNS. The ends were cut back, 6 bases at V and 5 bases at J, with 16 bases in the middle.

The chain joins TRBV11-2 to TRBJ2-3; D is possibly TRBD2 (5 bases). The germline V gene has CDR1 SGHAT and CDR2 FQNNGV. The V gene lost 0 bases and the J gene lost 9 bases, with 22 bases spanning the gap. CDR3 length: 17 amino acids. CDR3 protein: CASSLEGAAVVLVTQYF. CDR3 nucleotide sequence: TGTGCCAGCAGCTTAGAGGGAGCGGCCGTCGTTTTGGTGACGCAGTATTTT.

This chain links TRBV10-3 with TRBJ2-1; 10 nucleotides agree with TRBD2. Germline CDR1 and CDR2: ENHRY and SYGVKD. The CDR3 is made up of 14 amino acids. V shed 7 bases and J 5 bases; nucleotides not matched to a gene: 5. The chain's CDR3 is CAIKGTSANNEQFF. The CDR3 DNA reads as TGTGCCATCAAGGGGACTAGCGCTAACAATGAGCAGTTCTTC.

This chain's CDR3 is CASSVELAGSNEQFF. Written as DNA, the CDR3 is TGTGCCAGCAGCGTAGAACTAGCGGGGTCAAATGAGCAGTTCTTC. V is TRBV9 and J is TRBJ2-1, with 10 positions matching TRBD2. In germline, CDR1 is SGDLS, CDR2 YYNGEE. The ends lost 0 bases at V and 7 bases at J; junction bases unmatched: 4. This CDR3 is built from 15 residues.

The V call is TRBV9, the J call TRBJ2-7; perhaps TRBD2 as D (6 bases). CDR3 length: 13 amino acids. V was pared by 4 bases and J by 2 bases, with 10 bases between. Germline V gene lookup returns CDR1 SGDLS and CDR2 YYNGEE. The CDR3 region is CASSSGLTYEQYF. CDR3 nucleotide sequence: TGTGCCAGCAGCTCGGGACTTACCTACGAGCAGTACTTC.

The genes are TRBV6-6 and TRBJ1-2, with D maybe TRBD1 (5 bases). Between the trimmed V and J ends, which lost 8 bases and 8 bases, there was a span of 24 bases. Germline-derived CDR1 and CDR2 are MNHNY and SVGAGI (reference sequence). CDR3 length: 15 amino acids. CDR3 coding DNA: TGTGCCAGCCAAGCAGATGGGACGGCTAGCGGCGGCTACACCTTC. Translating gives CASQADGTASGGYTF.

This chain uses TRBV5-1 with TRBJ2-1, with D possibly being TRBD2 (5 bases). Trimming took off 4 bases at V and 5 bases at J, with 16 bases between the two ends. CDR1 is SGHRS and CDR2 is YFSETQ in the germline V gene. The CDR3 extends over 15 amino acids. The CDR3 DNA follows: TGCGCCAGCAGCCCACTCCCGGGAACTAACAATGAGCAGTTCTTC. It encodes CASSPLPGTNNEQFF. Together with reference TRBV5-1 and TRBJ2-1, the CDR3 gives the full variable domain: KAGVTQTPRYLIKTRGQQVTLSCSPISGHRSVSWYQQTPGQGLQFLFEYFSETQRNKGNFPGRFSGRQFSNSRSEMNVSTLELGDSALYLCASSPLPGTNNEQFFGPGTRLTVL.

The rearrangement uses TRBV7-8 and TRBJ2-7; 7 bases line up with TRBD1. This CDR3 region has 13 residues. Germline-derived CDR1 and CDR2 are SGHVS and FQNEAQ. The trim removed 5 bases at V and 3 bases at J, leaving 4 bases unmatched. The CDR3 sequence: CASSRDSYYEQYF. The CDR3 region has the DNA TGTGCCAGCAGCCGGGACAGCTACTACGAGCAGTACTTC.

This CDR3 reads CASSTLQGTRGSPLHF. CDR3 nucleotides: TGTGCCAGCAGTACTCTCCAGGGTACGAGGGGTTCACCCCTCCACTTT. The gene calls are TRBV11-2 and TRBJ1-6; TRBD1 might be the D (5 bases). V lost 6 bases and J lost 9, with 21 bases in between. Germline CDR1 and CDR2: SGHAT and FQNNGV. The CDR3 runs 16 residues. Full variable domain (missing parts from reference TRBV11-2 and TRBJ1-6): EAGVAQSPRYKIIEKRQSVAFWCNPISGHATLYWYQQILGQGPKLLIQFQNNGVVDDSQLPKDRFSAERLKGVDSTLKIQPAKLEDSAVYLCASSTLQGTRGSPLHFGNGTRLTVT.

Of note for this clone: The same CDR3 also results from other DNA sequences found in this sample. The chain recombines TRBV7-3 with TRBJ1-1, with D hard to call. This CDR3 is 14 amino acids long. V was trimmed by 5 bases and J by 8 bases, leaving 18 bases between them. Germline V lookup: CDR1 SGHTA, CDR2 FQGTGA. Written as DNA, the CDR3 is TGTGCCAGCAGCCCAGATGGTGCCGAGGGAGAAGCTTTCTTT. Residues: CASSPDGAEGEAFF.

V and J are TRBV21-1 and TRBJ2-1; TRBD2, the table's D call, was not compared with the DNA. TRBV21-1 constitutes a pseudogene. This CDR3 has 15 amino acids. The CDR3 nucleotides are TGTGCCAGCAGCAAAGGGACTAGCGGGAATAATGAGCAGTTCTTC. Residues: CASSKGTSGNNEQFF.

The rearrangement uses TRBV7-6 and TRBJ2-5, with D perhaps matching TRBD1 or TRBD2 (5 bases each). With 4 bases removed from V and 7 bases from J, the gap between germline ends came to 19 bases. Germline CDR1 SGHVS, CDR2 FNYEAQ. The CDR3 has 15 amino acids. DNA for the CDR3: TGTGCCAGCAGCTCCCAATCCAACACCGGGGCGACCCAGTACTTC. Amino acid sequence: CASSSQSNTGATQYF. The variable domain in full, completed from reference TRBV7-6 and TRBJ2-5, reads GAGVSQSPRYKVTKRGQDVALRCDPISGHVSLYWYRQALGQGPEFLTYFNYEAQQDKSGLPNDRFSAERPEGSISTLTIQRTEQRDSAMYRCASSSQSNTGATQYFGPGTRLLVL.

The chain uses TRBV27 and TRBJ2-7; the D gene is possibly TRBD1 (5 bases). The V end lost 6 bases, the J end lost 0 bases, and 9 bases lay between the germline ends. The germline CDR1 and CDR2 sequences are MNHEY and SMNVEV (reference sequence). This CDR3 has 13 residues. The DNA of the CDR3 is TGTGCCAGCAGACTGACAGCCTCCTACGAGCAGTACTTC. As protein: CASRLTASYEQYF.

The rearrangement joins TRBV27 to TRBJ2-7; D uncertain. The CDR3 runs to 13 residues. Germline CDR1 reads MNHEY; CDR2 reads SMNVEV (reference sequence). The V end lost 5 bases, the J end lost 7 bases, and 15 bases lay between the germline ends. The CDR3 DNA follows: TGTGCCAGCAGTCTCCTCGTCCTGAGTGAGCAGTACTTC. This gives the protein CASSLLVLSEQYF.

The chain combines TRBV6-5 with TRBJ1-1; a weak D match, TRBD1 (5 bases). CDR3 length: 14 amino acids. Germline V gene lookup returns CDR1 MNHEY and CDR2 SVGAGI. V was trimmed by 7 bases and J by 0 bases, leaving 12 bases between them. The CDR3 sequence: CASTPGRMNTEAFF. The CDR3 DNA reads as TGTGCCAGCACCCCGGGACGGATGAACACTGAAGCTTTCTTT.

The V gene is TRBV27, the J gene TRBJ2-3, with 12 bases aligning to TRBD2. Unmatched junction bases numbered 8, after V lost 10 bases and J lost 3 bases. In germline, CDR1 is MNHEY, CDR2 SMNVEV (reference sequence). The CDR3 consists of 15 residues. The CDR3 coding sequence is TGTGCCACAAGACTAGCGGGAGTGAGGACAGATACGCAGTATTTT. As protein: CATRLAGVRTDTQYF.

This sequence joins TRBV2 and TRBJ2-4; tentative D call: TRBD1 (6 bases). CDR3 length: 16 residues. Deletions cut 3 bases from V and 2 bases from J, with 14 bases between. Per the germline V gene, CDR1 is SNHLY and CDR2 is FYNNEI. CDR3 nucleotide sequence: TGTGCCAGCAGTGACCGGGACACATTGACCAAAAACATTCAGTACTTC. As protein: CASSDRDTLTKNIQYF.